This is a list of T cell receptor beta chains from one sample in a study of blood T cell repertoires in COVID-19. Some clones are missing from TCRdb's copy, which holds only in-frame ones; the method was immunoSEQ multiplex PCR. The sample contains a few hundred thousand clones, roughly 85% of which appear only once. The sequenced sample was peripheral blood. Receptors were obtained from a middle-aged man with acute or convalescent COVID-19. CDR3s include the opening cysteine and the closing phenylalanine or tryptophan. The D gene is left open where the match is weak. The size field is filled for only some rows; it gives once, few, many or a size class.

TRBV5-1	.	TRBJ1-1	.	CASTQGTPNTEAFF	TGCGCCAGCACCCAGGGAACACCGAACACTGAAGCTTTCTTT
TRBV21-1	.	TRBJ2-7	.	CASSKQSGGQGSDAYEQYF	TGTGCCAGCAGCAAACAGAGTGGGGGACAGGGGTCGGACGCCTACGAGCAGTACTTC
TRBV12-3/TRBV12-4	TRBD2	TRBJ2-7	.	CASSLSGGYEQYF	TGTGCCAGCAGTCTCAGCGGGGGCTACGAGCAGTACTTC
TRBV5-8	.	TRBJ2-3	once	CASSPGQIGTDTQYF	TGTGCCAGCAGCCCCGGACAGATAGGCACAGATACGCAGTATTTT
TRBV19	.	TRBJ2-7	.	CASSPRVGSYEQYF	TGTGCCAGTAGTCCCAGGGTGGGGTCCTACGAGCAGTACTTC
TRBV18	.	TRBJ1-1	few	CASSPQETSNTEAFF	TGTGCCAGCTCACCACAGGAAACTAGCAACACTGAAGCTTTCTTT
TRBV11-3	TRBD1	TRBJ2-1	.	CASSLRQGQQFF	TGTGCCAGCAGCTTGCGACAGGGCCAGCAGTTCTTC
TRBV5-5	TRBD1	TRBJ2-5	.	CASSPPGQGFRTQYF	TGTGCCAGCAGCCCGCCGGGACAGGGTTTTCGGACCCAGTACTTC
TRBV18	.	TRBJ1-5	.	CASSQERGINQPQHF	TGTGCCAGCTCACAAGAAAGAGGGATCAATCAGCCCCAGCATTTT
TRBV4-3	.	TRBJ1-6	.	CASSQAVPGQGYSPLHF	TGCGCCAGCAGCCAAGCGGTGCCGGGGCAGGGGTATTCACCCCTCCACTTT
TRBV5-1	TRBD1	TRBJ1-1	few	CASSQSPGQTVNTEAFF	TGCGCCAGCAGCCAATCTCCGGGACAGACTGTGAACACTGAAGCTTTCTTT
TRBV5-4	.	TRBJ1-2	.	CASSSYYGYTF	TGTGCCAGCAGCTCATACTATGGCTACACCTTC
TRBV20-1	.	TRBJ1-1	once	CSARDSPEAFF	TGCAGTGCTAGAGATAGTCCTGAAGCTTTCTTT
TRBV5-1	TRBD1	TRBJ1-2	.	CASSSDRAFYGYTF	TGCGCCAGCAGCTCTGACAGGGCATTCTATGGCTACACCTTC
TRBV19	TRBD1	TRBJ1-1	.	CASTDRGNTEAFF	TGTGCCAGTACCGACAGGGGGAACACTGAAGCTTTCTTT
TRBV9	.	TRBJ1-3	.	CASSVNSGEENTIYF	TGTGCCAGCAGCGTTAATTCAGGGGAAGAAAACACCATATATTTT
TRBV5-5	.	TRBJ2-4	.	CASFGGGLGKNIQYF	TGTGCCAGCTTCGGTGGGGGGTTAGGCAAAAACATTCAGTACTTC
TRBV5-1	.	TRBJ1-1	.	CASSSGEGWDTEAFF	TGCGCCAGCAGCTCGGGAGAGGGTTGGGACACTGAAGCTTTCTTT
TRBV4-3	.	TRBJ2-3	.	CASSQDRAVGVTDTQYF	TGCGCCAGCAGCCAAGATCGAGCGGTTGGTGTCACAGATACGCAGTATTTT
TRBV19	.	TRBJ1-5	.	CASSIMTGVARSNQPQHF	TGTGCCAGTAGTATAATGACGGGTGTCGCTCGTAGCAATCAGCCCCAGCATTTT
TRBV7-5	.	TRBJ2-3	.	CARSQTGLRWTTDTQYF	TGTGCCAGAAGCCAGACAGGACTGAGGTGGACCACAGATACGCAGTATTTT
TRBV25-1	.	TRBJ1-1	.	CASTWNTEAFF	TGTGCCAGCACGTGGAACACTGAAGCTTTCTTT
TRBV29-1	.	TRBJ2-7	.	CSVEGTDYEQYF	TGCAGCGTTGAAGGGACAGACTACGAGCAGTACTTC
TRBV30	TRBD1	TRBJ1-2	.	CAWSVRQGGGYTF	TGTGCCTGGAGTGTACGACAGGGCGGCGGCTACACCTTC
TRBV30	.	TRBJ1-2	once	CAWKRERGYTF	TGTGCCTGGAAACGGGAAAGGGGCTACACCTTC
TRBV30	TRBD1	TRBJ2-7	.	CAWTGTARNYEQYF	TGTGCCTGGACCGGGACAGCGAGAAACTACGAGCAGTACTTC
TRBV7-2	.	TRBJ2-1	once	CASSRPYRYNEQFF	TGTGCCAGCAGCCGTCCCTACCGCTACAATGAGCAGTTCTTC
TRBV10-3	TRBD1	TRBJ1-1	.	CATLQGENTEAFF	TGTGCCACCCTACAGGGGGAGAACACTGAAGCTTTCTTT
TRBV28	TRBD1	TRBJ1-5	.	CASSSPGQGGLSNQPQHF	TGTGCCAGCAGTTCTCCGGGACAGGGGGGGCTGAGCAATCAGCCCCAGCATTTT
TRBV19	.	TRBJ1-1	.	CASNPPGLISTEAFF	TGTGCCAGTAATCCTCCGGGACTCATCAGCACTGAAGCTTTCTTT
TRBV20-1	.	TRBJ2-5	.	CSARTLETQYF	TGCAGTGCTAGGACTCTAGAGACCCAGTACTTC
TRBV9	TRBD2	TRBJ2-3	.	CASSVSSSGPSTDTQYF	TGTGCCAGCAGCGTTTCGTCTAGCGGTCCTAGCACAGATACGCAGTATTTT
TRBV5-1	.	TRBJ2-4	.	CASSFPGENIQYF	TGCGCCAGCAGCTTCCCTGGAGAGAACATTCAGTACTTC
TRBV10-3	.	TRBJ2-2	.	CAISEGELGLGELFF	TGTGCCATCAGTGAGGGTGAATTAGGACTCGGGGAGCTGTTTTTT
TRBV5-4	TRBD1	TRBJ2-5	.	CASSPRGPQETQYF	TGTGCCAGCAGCCCCAGGGGGCCCCAAGAGACCCAGTACTTC
TRBV18	.	TRBJ2-7	.	CASSPGASEQYF	TGTGCCAGCTCACCAGGGGCTAGCGAGCAGTACTTC
TRBV6-5	.	TRBJ1-4	.	CASSYLNGGEKLFF	TGTGCCAGCAGTTACCTTAATGGGGGGGAAAAACTGTTTTTT
TRBV7-2	TRBD1	TRBJ2-7	.	CASSLSSSDRARPYEQYF	TGTGCCAGCAGCTTATCTTCTTCGGACAGGGCGCGGCCCTACGAGCAGTACTTC
TRBV6-2/TRBV6-3	.	TRBJ1-1	.	CASSRGEDTEAFF	TGTGCCAGCAGTCGGGGGGAGGACACTGAAGCTTTCTTT
TRBV23-1	.	TRBJ1-4	once	CASSQFLGGDEKLFF	TGCGCCAGCAGTCAATTCTTGGGGGGAGACGAAAAACTGTTTTTT
TRBV6-2/TRBV6-3	.	TRBJ2-7	.	CASSYDSQSYYEQYF	TGTGCCAGCAGTTACGACAGCCAATCCTACTACGAGCAGTACTTC
TRBV5-4	.	TRBJ1-3	.	CASSLSGSLSGNTIYF	TGTGCCAGCAGCTTGTCAGGGTCTCTCTCTGGAAACACCATATATTTT
TRBV18	.	TRBJ1-4	.	CASSPRQAATNEKLFF	TGTGCCAGCTCCCCCCGACAGGCTGCAACTAATGAAAAACTGTTTTTT
TRBV27	.	TRBJ2-2	.	CATATTGRFTGELFF	TGTGCCACCGCAACGACAGGAAGGTTCACCGGGGAGCTGTTTTTT